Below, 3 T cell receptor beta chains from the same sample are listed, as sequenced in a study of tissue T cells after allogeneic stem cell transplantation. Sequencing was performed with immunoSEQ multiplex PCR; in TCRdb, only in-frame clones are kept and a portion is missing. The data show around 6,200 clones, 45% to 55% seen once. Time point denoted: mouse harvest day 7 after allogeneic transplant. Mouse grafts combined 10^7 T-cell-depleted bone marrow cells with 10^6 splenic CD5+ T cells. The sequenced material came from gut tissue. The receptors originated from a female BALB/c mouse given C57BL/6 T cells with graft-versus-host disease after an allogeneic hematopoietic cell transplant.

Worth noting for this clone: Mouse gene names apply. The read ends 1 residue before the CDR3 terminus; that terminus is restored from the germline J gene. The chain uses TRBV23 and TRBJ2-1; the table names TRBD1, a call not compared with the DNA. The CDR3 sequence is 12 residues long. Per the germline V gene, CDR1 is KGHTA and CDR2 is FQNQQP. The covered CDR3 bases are TGCTCCAGCAGTCAATCAGGGGGCAAGCAGTTC. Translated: CSSSQSGGKQF. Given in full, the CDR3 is CSSSQSGGKQFF. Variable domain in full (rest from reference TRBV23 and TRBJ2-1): DAAVTQKPRYLIKMKGQEAEMKCIPEKGHTAVFWYQQKQSKELKFLIYFQNQQPLDQIDMVKERFSAVCPSSSLCSLGIRTCEAEDSALYLCSSSQSGGKQFFGPGTRLTVL.

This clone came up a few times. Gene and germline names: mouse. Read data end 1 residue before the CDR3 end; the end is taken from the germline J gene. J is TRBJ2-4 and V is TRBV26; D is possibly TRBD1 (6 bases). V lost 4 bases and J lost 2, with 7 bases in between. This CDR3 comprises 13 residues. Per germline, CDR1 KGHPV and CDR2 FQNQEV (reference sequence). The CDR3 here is CASSRTVQNTLYF. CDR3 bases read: TGTGCCAGCAGTCGGACAGTTCAAAACACCTTGTAC. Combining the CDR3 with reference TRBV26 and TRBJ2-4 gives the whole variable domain NSKVIQTPRYLVKGQGQKAKMRCIPEKGHPVVFWYQQNKNNEFKFLINFQNQEVLQQIDMTEKRFSAECPSNSPCSLEIQSSEAGDSALYLCASSRTVQNTLYFGAGTRLSVL.

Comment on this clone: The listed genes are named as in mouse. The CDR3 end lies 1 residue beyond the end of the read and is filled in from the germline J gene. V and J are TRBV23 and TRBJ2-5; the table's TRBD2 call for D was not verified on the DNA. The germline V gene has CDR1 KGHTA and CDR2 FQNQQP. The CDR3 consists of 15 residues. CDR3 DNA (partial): TGCTCCAGCAGTCAAAGGGACTGGGGGAAAGACACCCAGTAC. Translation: CSSSQRDWGKDTQY. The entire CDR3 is CSSSQRDWGKDTQYF.